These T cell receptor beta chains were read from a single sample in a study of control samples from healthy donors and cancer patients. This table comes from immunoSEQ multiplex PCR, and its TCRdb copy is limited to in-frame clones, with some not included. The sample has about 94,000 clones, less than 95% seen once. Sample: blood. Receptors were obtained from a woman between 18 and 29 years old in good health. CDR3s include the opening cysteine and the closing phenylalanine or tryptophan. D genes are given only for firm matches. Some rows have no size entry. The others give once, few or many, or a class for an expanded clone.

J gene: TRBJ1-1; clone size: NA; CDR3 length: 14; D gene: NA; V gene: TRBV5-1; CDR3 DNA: TGCGCCAGCAGCTTCGCTCAGGGTTACACTGAAGCTTTCTTT; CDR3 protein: CASSFAQGYTEAFF
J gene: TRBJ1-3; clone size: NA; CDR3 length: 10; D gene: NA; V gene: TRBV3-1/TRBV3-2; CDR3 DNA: TGTGCCAGTCTTCGGAACACCATATATTTT; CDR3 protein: CASLRNTIYF
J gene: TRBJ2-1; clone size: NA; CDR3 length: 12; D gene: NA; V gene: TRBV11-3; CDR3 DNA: TGTGCCAGCAGCTCGGCGCACAATGAGCAGTTCTTC; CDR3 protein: CASSSAHNEQFF
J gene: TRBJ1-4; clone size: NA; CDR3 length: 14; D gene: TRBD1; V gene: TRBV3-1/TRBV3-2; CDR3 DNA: TGTGCCAGCAGCCAGACAGGGGTAACCGAAAAACTGTTTTTT; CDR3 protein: CASSQTGVTEKLFF
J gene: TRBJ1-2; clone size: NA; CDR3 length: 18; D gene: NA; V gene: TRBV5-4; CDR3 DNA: TGTGCCAGCAGCTCGGAAGAGGTTGTAGTAAGACTAAATTATGGCTACACCTTC; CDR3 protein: CASSSEEVVVRLNYGYTF
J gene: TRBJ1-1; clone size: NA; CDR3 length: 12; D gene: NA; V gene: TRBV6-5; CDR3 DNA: TGTGCCAGCATTGGGCCGAACACTGAAGCTTTCTTT; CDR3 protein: CASIGPNTEAFF
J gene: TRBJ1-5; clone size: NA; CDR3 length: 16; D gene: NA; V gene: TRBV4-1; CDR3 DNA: TGCGCCAGCAGCCAGACCGGGACTTTGAGCAATCAGCCCCAGCATTTT; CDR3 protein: CASSQTGTLSNQPQHF
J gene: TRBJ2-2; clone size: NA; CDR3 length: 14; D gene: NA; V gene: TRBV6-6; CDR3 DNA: TGTGCCAGCAGTTTCGACAGTCAGGTCGGGGAGCTGTTTTTT; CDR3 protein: CASSFDSQVGELFF
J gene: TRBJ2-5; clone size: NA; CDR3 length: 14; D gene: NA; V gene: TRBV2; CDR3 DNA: TGTGCCAGAGAAACAGGATTAAGTGGAGAGACCCAGTACTTC; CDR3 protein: CARETGLSGETQYF
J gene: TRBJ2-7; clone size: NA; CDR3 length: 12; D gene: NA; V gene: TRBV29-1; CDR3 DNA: TGCAGCGTTGGGGGCTCTGTTTACGAGCAGTACTTC; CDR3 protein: CSVGGSVYEQYF
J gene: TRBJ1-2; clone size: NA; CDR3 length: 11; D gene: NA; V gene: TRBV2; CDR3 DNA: TGTGCCAGCATTGGGAACTATGGCTACACCTTC; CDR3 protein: CASIGNYGYTF
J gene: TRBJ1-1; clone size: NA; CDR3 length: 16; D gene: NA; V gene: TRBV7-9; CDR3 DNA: TGTGCCAGCAGCAAATTCGGGACTTCTTTTAGGTCTGAAGCTTTCTTT; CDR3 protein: CASSKFGTSFRSEAFF
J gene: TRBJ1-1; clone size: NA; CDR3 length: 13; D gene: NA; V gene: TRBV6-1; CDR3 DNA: TGTGCCAGCAGTGAATCACTGAACACTGAAGCTTTCTTT; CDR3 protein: CASSESLNTEAFF
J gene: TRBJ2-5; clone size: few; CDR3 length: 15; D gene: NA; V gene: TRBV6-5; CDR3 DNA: TGTGCCAGCAGTAGTACAATAGGCATGTGGGAGACCCAGTACTTC; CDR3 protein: CASSSTIGMWETQYF
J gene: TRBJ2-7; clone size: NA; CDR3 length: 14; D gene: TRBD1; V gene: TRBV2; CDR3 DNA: TGTGCCAGCAGTGAAGACAGGGGCATCTACGAGCAGTACTTC; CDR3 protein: CASSEDRGIYEQYF
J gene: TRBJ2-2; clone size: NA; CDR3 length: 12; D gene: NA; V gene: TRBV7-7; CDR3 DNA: TGTGCCAGCAGCGCCGACTACGGGGAGCTGTTTTTT; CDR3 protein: CASSADYGELFF
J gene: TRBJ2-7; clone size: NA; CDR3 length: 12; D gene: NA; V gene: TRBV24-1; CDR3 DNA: TGTGCCACAGAGGGCCGTTGCTACGAGCAGTACTTC; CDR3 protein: CATEGRCYEQYF
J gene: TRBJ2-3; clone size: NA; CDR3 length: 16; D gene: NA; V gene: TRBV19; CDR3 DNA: TGTGCCAGTAGACCTGGGGGTTTCAAGAGCACAGATACGCAGTATTTT; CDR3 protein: CASRPGGFKSTDTQYF
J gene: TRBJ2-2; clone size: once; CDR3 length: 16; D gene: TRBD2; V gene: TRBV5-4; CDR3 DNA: TGTGCCAGCAGCTGGACTAGCGGGGGGGACACCGGGGAGCTGTTTTTT; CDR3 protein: CASSWTSGGDTGELFF
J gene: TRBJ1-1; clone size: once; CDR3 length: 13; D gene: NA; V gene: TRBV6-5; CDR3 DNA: TGTGCCAGCAGTACAGGGCCAAGCACTGAAGCTTTCTTT; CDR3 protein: CASSTGPSTEAFF
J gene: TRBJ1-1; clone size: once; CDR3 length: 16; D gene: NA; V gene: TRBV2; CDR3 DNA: TGTGCCAGCAGTGAAGCTTCTAGGGGCGCGGTCACTGAAGCTTTCTTT; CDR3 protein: CASSEASRGAVTEAFF
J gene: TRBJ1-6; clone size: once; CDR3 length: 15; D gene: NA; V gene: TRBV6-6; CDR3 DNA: TGTGCCAGCAGTTACGGGGAGGATTATAATTCACCCCTCCACTTT; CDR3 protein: CASSYGEDYNSPLHF
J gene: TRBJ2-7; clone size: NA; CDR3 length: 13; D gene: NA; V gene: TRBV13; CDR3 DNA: TGTGCCAGCAGCGGACCGGGCTCCTACGAGCAGTACTTC; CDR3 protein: CASSGPGSYEQYF
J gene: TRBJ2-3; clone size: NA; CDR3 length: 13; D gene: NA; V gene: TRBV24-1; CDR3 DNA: TGTGCCACCAAGGATGGAAGCACAGATACGCAGTATTTT; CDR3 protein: CATKDGSTDTQYF
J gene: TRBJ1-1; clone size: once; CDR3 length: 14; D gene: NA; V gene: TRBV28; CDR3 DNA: TGTGCCAGCAGTTCTGCCGACAGCCCACTAGAAGCTTTCTTT; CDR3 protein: CASSSADSPLEAFF
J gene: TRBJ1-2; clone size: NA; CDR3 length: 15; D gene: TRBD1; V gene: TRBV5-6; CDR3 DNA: TGTGCCAGCAGCTTGGTAGCCAGGGGGGGCTATGGCTACACCTTC; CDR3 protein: CASSLVARGGYGYTF
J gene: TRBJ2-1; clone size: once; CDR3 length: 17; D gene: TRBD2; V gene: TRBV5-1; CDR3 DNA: TGCGCCAGCAGCCCGGGAGGTGCTAGCGGGGGGAAGAATGAGCAGTTCTTC; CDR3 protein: CASSPGGASGGKNEQFF
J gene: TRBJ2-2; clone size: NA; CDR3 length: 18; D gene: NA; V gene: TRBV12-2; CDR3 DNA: TGTGCAAGTCGCTTAGCGAATGGGCAGGGAGGGGGGACCGGGGAGCTGTTTTTT; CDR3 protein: CASRLANGQGGGTGELFF
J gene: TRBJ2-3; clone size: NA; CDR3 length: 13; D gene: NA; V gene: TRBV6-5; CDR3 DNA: TGTGCCAGCAGTTACGATCAGGCAGATACGCAGTATTTT; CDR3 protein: CASSYDQADTQYF
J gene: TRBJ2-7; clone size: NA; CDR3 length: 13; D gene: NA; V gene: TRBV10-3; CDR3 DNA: TGTGCCATCAGTGCTATCGGGGCCTACGAGCAGTACTTC; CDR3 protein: CAISAIGAYEQYF
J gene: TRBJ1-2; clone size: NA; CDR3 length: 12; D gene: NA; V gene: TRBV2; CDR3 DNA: TGTGCCAGCAGTGGCCTGGACTATGGCTACACCTTC; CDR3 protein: CASSGLDYGYTF
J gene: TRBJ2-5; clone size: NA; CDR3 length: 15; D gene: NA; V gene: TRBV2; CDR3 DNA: TGTGCCAGCAGTGAAACTGCTAGCGCATCGGAGACCCAGTACTTC; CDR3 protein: CASSETASASETQYF
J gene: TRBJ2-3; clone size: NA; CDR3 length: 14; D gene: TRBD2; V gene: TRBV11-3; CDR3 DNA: TGTGCCAGCAGCTGGGACGGGGGGACAGATACGCAGTATTTT; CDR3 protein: CASSWDGGTDTQYF
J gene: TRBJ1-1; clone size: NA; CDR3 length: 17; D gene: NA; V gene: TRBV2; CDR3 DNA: TGTGCCAGCTACAAGGAAATACCGCAGAACATGAACACTGAAGCTTTCTTT; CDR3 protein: CASYKEIPQNMNTEAFF
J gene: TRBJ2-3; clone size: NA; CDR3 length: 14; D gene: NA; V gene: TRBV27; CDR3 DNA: TGTGCCAGCAGACGGCAGGGAGGAGGAGATACGCAGTATTTT; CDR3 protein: CASRRQGGGDTQYF
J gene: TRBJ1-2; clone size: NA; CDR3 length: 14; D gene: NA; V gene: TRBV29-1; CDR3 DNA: TGCAGCGTTGAGGGGGGGGAGATTAACTATGGCTACACCTTC; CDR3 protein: CSVEGGEINYGYTF
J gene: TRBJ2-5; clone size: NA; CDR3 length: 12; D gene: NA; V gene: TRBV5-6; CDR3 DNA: TGTGCCAGCAGCTCAGGGGTCGAGACCCAGTACTTC; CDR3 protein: CASSSGVETQYF
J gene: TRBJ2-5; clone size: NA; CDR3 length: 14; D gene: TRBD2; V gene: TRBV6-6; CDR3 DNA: TGTGCCAGCAGCCGCGGGAGAGACGGGAGATACCAGTACTTC; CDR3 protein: CASSRGRDGRYQYF
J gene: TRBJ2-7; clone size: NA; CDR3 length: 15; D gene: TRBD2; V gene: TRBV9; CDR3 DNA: TGTGCCAGCAGCGTATCTAGCGGGGGTCCCTACGAGCAGTACTTC; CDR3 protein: CASSVSSGGPYEQYF
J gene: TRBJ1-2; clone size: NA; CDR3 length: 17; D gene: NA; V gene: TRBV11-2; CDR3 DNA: TGTGCCAGCAGTCGTACGGCGCTAGGCAGGGCTAACTATGGCTACACCTTC; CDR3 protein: CASSRTALGRANYGYTF
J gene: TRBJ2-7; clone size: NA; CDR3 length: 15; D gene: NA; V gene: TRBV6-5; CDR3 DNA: TGTGCCAGCAGTTACTTCGGGGACACCGGGTTTGAGCAGTACTTC; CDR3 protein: CASSYFGDTGFEQYF
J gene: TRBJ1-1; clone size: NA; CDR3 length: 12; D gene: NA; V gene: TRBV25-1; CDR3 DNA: TGTGCCAGCAGTCAAGGAGCAGGTGAAGCTTTCTTT; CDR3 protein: CASSQGAGEAFF
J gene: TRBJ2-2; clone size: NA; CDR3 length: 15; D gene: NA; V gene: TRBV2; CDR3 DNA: TGTGCCAGCAGGGACCAGGACAGCCTCTCCGGGGAGCTGTTTTTT; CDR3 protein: CASRDQDSLSGELFF